This T cell receptor (beta chain) was sequenced during a study of CD8+ T cells in alopecia areata. The study, taken as a whole, reports: Scalp lesions, especially in alopecia totalis/universalis, had higher clonality than normal scalp. Possibly as an HLA-related effect, TCR sharing across patients appeared less clear than in mice.

Sequencing templates came from extracted RNA that was reverse transcribed into cDNA. Sequencing was performed with immunoSEQ multiplex PCR; in TCRdb, only in-frame clones are kept and a portion is missing. This table has 110,000 or so clones, approximately 58% appearing once. It was from PBMCs that CD4+ and CD8+ T cells were sorted. About this clone itself: Its antigen remains unidentified.

CDR3 length equals 13 residues. Germline V gene sequence: CDR1 SGHDN, CDR2 FVKESK. The germline V and J ends were trimmed by 1 base and 10 bases, with 13 bases remaining between them. The TCR sequence derives from a human donor in good health. The chain is built from TRBV14 and TRBJ1-2; D call uncertain. The sample taken for sequencing was CD4+ T cells sorted from blood. The CDR3 DNA follows: TGTGCCAGCAGCCAAGGGGCAGCATGGGACTACACCTTC. This translates into CASSQGAAWDYTF.